This TCR beta chain came from a study of OX40 agonist ivuxolimab in advanced cancers. About the research overall: Anti-PD-1, anti-PD-L1 or anti-CTLA-4 therapy given earlier was allowed, and over 35% had some.

Repertoires were generated with immunoSEQ multiplex PCR, while TCRdb's copy carries only in-frame clones and drops some. The sample holds 68,000 or so clones, approximately 89% seen once. The germline V gene has CDR1 SGHDN and CDR2 FVKESK. V gave up 7 bases and J gave up 10 bases, with 20 bases separating them. The CDR3 sequence is 14 residues long. Autoimmune disease history or systemic immunosuppression excluded patients. Researchers took blood at baseline, on cycle 4 day 1, and on cycle 7 day 1. The source material was CD4+ or CD8+ T cells sorted from blood, sampled in a trial of the OX40 agonist ivuxolimab. The sequence was collected from an adult with an advanced solid tumor such as melanoma, head and neck, liver or kidney cancer. The chain is built from TRBV14 and TRBJ2-1; D not certain. The CDR3 DNA sequence: TGTGCCAGCAACCGTTCTCCTATCGATTCGGAGCAGTTCTTC. Translating gives CASNRSPIDSEQFF.